This TCR beta chain came from a study of blood T cell repertoires in COVID-19 (TCRdb year 2020). For the study in its entirety: Collaborator samples came from the United States, Italy and Spain and covered acute and convalescent phases of COVID-19. The prospective study material was composed of cDNA or gDNA derived from T cells, B-cell-depleted T cells, or PBMCs. Subjects who had been exposed to COVID-19, were actively infected with it, or had recovered from it provided the deeply sampled blood TCRbeta repertoires that made up the dataset. The repertoires were released in a freely available public database meant as a resource for research on the immune response to SARS-CoV-2. The samples were drawn from the first 160 participants of the ongoing ImmuneRACE study and from over 950 subjects provided by 6 global collaborators. Sample metadata almost always included a de-identified subject ID, COVID-19 status, age in years and sex. Where available, HLA class I and class II types were obtained from metadata supplied by the sample provider rather than from assay-based typing. Points the paper makes about the study in general: How much clinical and demographic metadata was included differed by source and by participant, and the metadata was provided uncurated.

About this clone itself: The antigen it binds to is not known. No clone much larger than this one lies a single base away; base qualities are absent.

Based on the germline V gene, the CDR1 and CDR2 sequences are KGHSH and LQKENI. V is clipped by 1 base and J by 4 bases, and the sequence between their germline boundaries is 4 bases long. Taken from cysteine to phenylalanine, the CDR3 has 12 residues. Of the read, only the CDR3 DNA is kept; its 36 bases are in frame from base 1. In the prospective study, participants were roughly 18 to 100 years old, resided in about two dozen geographic areas of the United States, and were enrolled through a virtual design. In the prospective study, cohorts were assigned on the basis of participant-reported clinical history obtained from a screening survey and a study questionnaire. ImmuneRACE Cohort 3 recovered participants were defined by two consecutive negative NP/OP PCR tests, healthcare professional clearance, or symptom resolution. In the prospective study, mobile phlebotomists collected whole blood, serum and a nasopharyngeal or oropharyngeal swab from each participant. Over a roughly 2-month period, participants in the prospective study had the option of providing additional blood draws and questionnaires. Prospective study blood samples were shipped either frozen or at room temperature before DNA extraction.

The immunoSEQ Assay, a bias-controlled multiplex PCR, was used to amplify TCRbeta CDR3 regions from genomic DNA. As for the authors' bioinformatics: The number of nucleated cells in each sample was estimated by amplification of reference gene primers within the assay. To quantify the absolute abundance of each unique TCRbeta CDR3 rearrangement, sequence reads were collapsed and filtered. For each sample, productive Simpson clonality was calculated as the square root of Simpson's diversity index across productive rearrangements. TCRdb's version of the immuneACCESS table is confined to in-frame rearrangements and falls short of the full clone set. An unresolved V gene accounts for under half of the shortfall where checked; the remainder is of unknown origin. D and trimming were read from the DNA, whereas the V and J calls and clone size are those reported in that table. Here the sample has some 180,000 clones; 85% to 90% occur a single time. The ten largest clones add up to 6.2% of the sample.

The sequence derives from a man between 35 and 55 years old who had recovered from COVID-19. The chain couples TRBV18 to TRBJ1-1; the D gene identity is not certain. The specimen was PBMCs or T cells enriched from blood (not recorded which). The CDR3 has the sequence CASSPQSTEAFF. The bases are TGTGCCAGCTCACCACAGAGCACTGAAGCTTTCTTT. The CDR3, completed at both ends by the reference TRBV18 and TRBJ1-1 genes, gives the full variable domain NAGVMQNPRHLVRRRGQEARLRCSPMKGHSHVYWYRQLPEEGLKFMVYLQKENIIDESGMPKERFSAEFPKEGPSILRIQQVVRGDSAAYFCASSPQSTEAFFGQGTRLTVV.